The 5 T cell receptor beta chains below were found in one sample sequenced in a study of T cell responses to AZD1222 COVID-19 vaccine. Method: immunoSEQ multiplex PCR; TCRdb's copy keeps in-frame clones and lacks some. The data show around 80,000 clones, 90% to 95% seen once. This specimen was peripheral blood, taken on day 0 of AZD1222 vaccination. The source of these receptors is an adult in good health.

This clone was seen once. The genes are TRBV10-3 and TRBJ1-1; 7 nucleotides align to TRBD1. V was clipped by 6 bases and J by 4 bases; unmatched bases: 8. CDR1 and CDR2 (germline): ENHRY, SYGVKD. This CDR3 has 14 residues. The CDR3 DNA is TGTGCCATCAGAGGGACAGCCACTTCCACTGAAGCTTTCTTT. As protein: CAIRGTATSTEAFF.

The chain joins TRBV4-3 to TRBJ1-5, with a tentative D call TRBD1 (5 bases). CDR3 length equals 14 residues. Germline CDR1 reads LGHNA; CDR2 reads YSLEER. The V end lost 0 bases, the J end lost 7 bases, and 10 bases lay between the germline ends. The DNA for the CDR3 is TGCGCCAGCAGCCAAGAGAGGGGCCGCCAGCCCCAGCATTTT. Encoded protein: CASSQERGRQPQHF.

This clone turned up a few times. This chain joins TRBV29-1 and TRBJ1-1; TRBD1 is a possible D gene (6 bases). V lost 1 base to trimming and J lost 3 bases, with 15 bases between them. This CDR3 has 15 amino acids. CDR1 is SQVTM, CDR2 ANQGSEA, per germline. The CDR3 DNA reads TGCAGCGTTGAAGGGTCAGTGAGACAGGACACTGAAGCTTTCTTT. It codes for CSVEGSVRQDTEAFF.

This chain connects TRBV7-9 to TRBJ2-7; 10 bases are shared with TRBD1. V trimming: 4 bases; J trimming: 4 bases; junction bases outside the gene matches: 10. In germline, CDR1 is SEHNR, CDR2 FQNEAQ (reference sequence). The CDR3 is 16 amino acids. This chain's CDR3 is CASSYLPGQGTYEQYF. DNA of the CDR3: TGTGCCAGCAGCTACCTACCGGGACAGGGGACGTACGAGCAGTACTTC.

The J gene is TRBJ1-2, the V gene TRBV6-5, with D perhaps matching TRBD1 (5 bases). CDR1 and CDR2 from the germline V gene are MNHEY and SVGAGI. This CDR3 is built from 14 residues. Deletions cut 6 bases from V and 2 bases from J, with 13 bases between. CDR3 in DNA: TGTGCCAGCAGCTCGGGGGTCAGGAACTATGGCTACACCTTC. Its translation is CASSSGVRNYGYTF.